The 29 T cell receptor beta chains in this list originate from one sample, sequenced in a study of cytomegalovirus exposure and HLA in healthy donors. The PCR employed 60 Vbeta primers together with 13 Jbeta primers. Repertoires were generated with immunoSEQ multiplex PCR, while TCRdb's copy carries only in-frame clones and drops some. This repertoire shows approximately 180,000 clones, roughly 70% found once; its top ten account for less than 2%. Sequences were obtained from PBMCs. Every receptor here comes from a woman aged 25 to 39 in good health and CMV-seronegative.

This chain joins TRBV7-8 and TRBJ1-2; 7 bases are a match to TRBD1. V lost 3 bases to trimming and J lost 7 bases; unmatched junction nucleotides: 11. CDR1 is SGHVS, CDR2 FQNEAQ, per germline. This CDR3 spans 15 amino acids. CDR3 loop: CASSFNSRQGSGYTF. DNA for the CDR3: TGTGCCAGCAGCTTTAACAGCAGACAGGGATCTGGCTACACCTTC.

For the CDR3, the DNA is TGTGCCAGCAGCTTAGGACAGGGGCTTGGCTACACCTTC. This encodes CASSLGQGLGYTF. V and J are TRBV11-1 and TRBJ1-2, with 8 bases identical to TRBD1. The germline V gene encodes CDR1 SGHAT and CDR2 FQDESV (reference sequence). Trimming took 1 base from V and 7 from J; bases not matched to a gene: 2. The CDR3 spans 13 residues.

V and J are TRBV7-2 and TRBJ2-4; no clear D gene. This CDR3 spans 15 amino acids. V lost 1 base to trimming and J lost 0 bases, with 7 bases between them. The V gene's germline CDR1 is SGHTA and CDR2 FQGNSA. The CDR3 loop reads CASSLDRVAKNIQYF. In DNA, the CDR3 is TGTGCCAGCAGCTTAGACAGAGTAGCCAAAAACATTCAGTACTTC.

The CDR3 loop reads CASSLSGDYNEQFF. CDR3 in DNA: TGTGCCAGCAGCTTAAGCGGGGACTACAATGAGCAGTTCTTC. The rearrangement links TRBV7-3 to TRBJ2-1; a possible D gene is TRBD2 (6 bases). The V gene's germline CDR1 is SGHTA and CDR2 FQGTGA. The V gene lost 1 base and the J gene lost 3 bases, with 7 bases spanning the gap. CDR3 size: 14 residues.

This clone was found a few times. At one boundary the junction diverges from the germline segment, which might be a read error. The chain uses TRBV7-9 and TRBJ2-1, with 11 bases fitting TRBD2. Germline CDR1 and CDR2: SEHNR and FQNEAQ (reference sequence). The CDR3 runs to 16 residues. The CDR3 region has the DNA TGTTCCAGCACCCTCTCCCCTAGCGGGGGGACCCATGAGCAGTTCTTC. Translating gives CSSTLSPSGGTHEQFF. Together with reference TRBV7-9 and TRBJ2-1, the CDR3 gives the full variable domain: DTGVSQNPRHKITKRGQNVTFRCDPISEHNRLYWYRQTLGQGPEFLTYFQNEAQLEKSRLLSDRFSAERPKGSFSTLEIQRTEQGDSAMYLCSSTLSPSGGTHEQFFGPGTRLTVL.

This clone was detected only a few times. The V gene is TRBV13, the J gene TRBJ2-5; perhaps TRBD2 as D (5 bases). Trimming shortened V by 8 bases and J by 1 base, and 20 bases separated the two germline ends. Germline V gene data show CDR1 as PRHDT and CDR2 as FYEKMQ (reference sequence). CDR3 length: 16 amino acids. The CDR3 spells CASAEDLGVAQETQYF. DNA for the CDR3: TGTGCCAGCGCCGAGGACCTCGGGGTAGCCCAAGAGACCCAGTACTTC.

The chain recombines TRBV11-1 with TRBJ2-5; a possible D gene is TRBD2 (6 bases). Looked up from germline, CDR1 is SGHAT and CDR2 is FQDESV (reference sequence). V gave up 2 bases and J gave up 5 bases, with 15 bases separating them. There are 15 residues in the CDR3. The CDR3 coding sequence is TGTGCCAGCAGCTTACGGGACTCCGTATGGGAGACCCAGTACTTC. Translation gives CASSLRDSVWETQYF.

The chain links TRBV9 to TRBJ1-1; D is unresolved. Germline lookup yields CDR1 SGDLS and CDR2 YYNGEE. CDR3 size: 15 residues. Trimming cost V 0 bases and J 4 bases, with 13 bases left between them. The CDR3 DNA reads TGTGCCAGCAGCGTAGCGGAGGTTTCGGGCACTGAAGCTTTCTTT. Protein sequence: CASSVAEVSGTEAFF.

This clone was seen only once. This chain links TRBV19 with TRBJ1-5; D call uncertain. The CDR3 consists of 13 residues. CDR1 is LNHDA and CDR2 is SQIVND in the germline V gene (reference sequence). V was trimmed by 4 bases and J by 2 bases, leaving 6 bases between them. The CDR3 coding sequence is TGTGCCAGTAGTAGGCTGGGCAATCAGCCCCAGCATTTT. Encoded protein: CASSRLGNQPQHF.

The rearrangement uses TRBV2 and TRBJ2-7, with D unresolved. CDR1 and CDR2 from the germline V gene are SNHLY and FYNNEI. The CDR3 loop spans 16 amino acids. The V gene lost 7 bases and the J gene lost 0 bases, with 19 bases spanning the gap. The CDR3 sequence: CASINLGTKPSYEQYF. The CDR3 DNA sequence: TGTGCCAGCATTAACCTAGGCACAAAACCCTCCTACGAGCAGTACTTC.

J is TRBJ1-2 and V is TRBV2, with TRBD1 identical over 9 bases. The length of the CDR3 is 15 residues. Per the germline V gene, CDR1 is SNHLY and CDR2 is FYNNEI. The junction had 6 bases not matched to a gene; V was cut back by 5 bases and J by 2 bases. The CDR3 here is CASSRGGTGNYGYTF. The CDR3, as DNA: TGTGCCAGCAGTCGTGGAGGGACAGGGAACTATGGCTACACCTTC.

This clone appeared a single time. The chain has TRBV5-1 and TRBJ2-1; 7 bases map to TRBD1. This CDR3 contains 16 residues. J gave up 3 bases and V 4 bases, and 10 bases lay outside the gene matches. The germline V gene encodes CDR1 SGHRS and CDR2 YFSETQ. The CDR3 sequence is CASSPALGGNYNEQFF. CDR3 DNA sequence: TGCGCCAGCAGCCCCGCGTTAGGGGGCAACTACAATGAGCAGTTCTTC.

The chain recombines TRBV27 with TRBJ2-3; 7 bases map to TRBD2. The CDR3 has 17 residues. The junction had 12 bases not matched to a gene; V was cut back by 3 bases and J by 3 bases. Per germline, CDR1 MNHEY and CDR2 SMNVEV (reference sequence). CDR3 nucleotides: TGTGCCAGCAGTTTCGTCTCCAGGGCGGGAGTAACAGATACGCAGTATTTT. It specifies CASSFVSRAGVTDTQYF.

V gene TRBV18 combines with J gene TRBJ1-2; D gene unclear. This CDR3 has 14 residues. Between the trimmed V and J ends, which lost 6 bases and 0 bases, there was a span of 11 bases. Per germline, CDR1 KGHSH and CDR2 LQKENI. As DNA, the CDR3 is TGTGCCAGCTCCCCGGGTCAGACTAACTATGGCTACACCTTC. The encoded protein is CASSPGQTNYGYTF.

This clone appeared once. V is TRBV5-1 and J is TRBJ2-1, with 9 bases fitting TRBD1. The germline gives CDR1 SGHRS, CDR2 YFSETQ. The ends lost 0 bases at V and 7 bases at J; junction bases unmatched: 5. CDR3 length equals 15 residues. In DNA form, the CDR3 reads TGCGCCAGCAGCTTGGAAGGACAGGGGCGTAATGAGCAGTTCTTC. Translated: CASSLEGQGRNEQFF.

This clone has only a few counts. V is TRBV11-2 and J is TRBJ2-7; TRBD2 aligns across 9 bases. The trim removed 0 bases at V and 2 bases at J, leaving 11 bases unmatched. This CDR3 is built from 18 residues. Germline V gene lookup returns CDR1 SGHAT and CDR2 FQNNGV. The CDR3 nucleotides read TGTGCCAGCAGCTTAGATGGGGGCGGGGGGGCCTATCCCTACGAGCAGTACTTC. This encodes CASSLDGGGGAYPYEQYF. Full variable domain (rest looked up from reference TRBV11-2 and TRBJ2-7): EAGVAQSPRYKIIEKRQSVAFWCNPISGHATLYWYQQILGQGPKLLIQFQNNGVVDDSQLPKDRFSAERLKGVDSTLKIQPAKLEDSAVYLCASSLDGGGGAYPYEQYFGPGTRLTVT.

The chain is built from TRBV4-3 and TRBJ2-5; 8 bases agree with TRBD2. Gene TRBJ2-7 matches the end of the DNA better, so the J call may be wrong. Germline V lookup: CDR1 LGHNA, CDR2 YSLEER. The length of the CDR3 is 16 residues. The CDR3 sequence is CASSQDLAGATYEQYF. The CDR3, as DNA: TGCGCCAGCAGCCAAGATCTAGCGGGCGCCACCTACGAGCAGTACTTC.

CDR3: CAWEKGGANEKLFF. In nucleotides, the CDR3 is TGTGCCTGGGAGAAGGGAGGTGCTAATGAAAAACTGTTTTTT. This chain connects TRBV30 to TRBJ1-4, with D hard to call. Trimming left V 5 bases short and J 3 bases short, with 13 bases between. Germline V gene data show CDR1 as GTSNPN and CDR2 as SVGIG (reference sequence). This CDR3 spans 14 amino acids.

CDR3 sequence: CAISATATHNYGYTF. CDR3 DNA sequence: TGTGCCATCAGTGCAACAGCTACTCATAACTATGGCTACACCTTC. The chain links TRBV10-3 to TRBJ1-2; D unclear. Trimming left V 4 bases short and J 1 base short, with 13 bases between. Germline loops: CDR1 ENHRY, CDR2 SYGVKD. This CDR3 has 15 amino acids.

This clone was picked up a small number of times. The chain recombines TRBV18 with TRBJ2-1; 11 bases align to TRBD2. The length of the CDR3 is 15 residues. Germline CDR1 and CDR2: KGHSH and LQKENI. V trimming: 1 base; J trimming: 9 bases; junction bases outside the gene matches: 5. Here the CDR3 reads CASSPQPSGGTEQFF. CDR3 coding DNA: TGTGCCAGCTCACCACAACCTAGCGGGGGGACTGAGCAGTTCTTC.

V usage is TRBV2 and J usage is TRBJ1-4; TRBD1 is a possible D gene (5 bases). CDR3 length equals 12 residues. V dropped 4 bases and J dropped 7 bases, with 7 bases sitting between them. Germline assignment: CDR1 SNHLY and CDR2 FYNNEI. The CDR3 DNA is TGTGCCAGCAGTGGTCAGGGTGAAAAACTGTTTTTT. This sequence encodes CASSGQGEKLFF. Full variable domain (remainder filled in from reference TRBV2 and TRBJ1-4): EPEVTQTPSHQVTQMGQEVILRCVPISNHLYFYWYRQILGQKVEFLVSFYNNEISEKSEIFDDQFSVERPDGSNFTLKIRSTKLEDSAMYFCASSGQGEKLFFGSGTQLSVL.

CDR3 coding DNA: TGTGCCAGCAGCGGGGTGGGACAGTACTCCACAGATACGCAGTATTTT. The encoded protein is CASSGVGQYSTDTQYF. The chain uses TRBV7-9 and TRBJ2-3; 7 positions agree with TRBD1. After removal of 5 bases from V and 2 bases from J, the junction contained 10 bases not matched to a gene. Germline V CDR1 and CDR2: SEHNR, FQNEAQ (reference sequence). This CDR3 is built from 16 residues.

In the case of this clone: Other DNA variants within this sample encode the same CDR3. This chain links TRBV14 with TRBJ2-1; 10 nucleotides match TRBD2. CDR3 length: 15 residues. Germline-derived CDR1 and CDR2 are SGHDN and FVKESK. V gave up 1 base and J gave up 4 bases; unmatched junction bases: 1. For the CDR3, the DNA is TGTGCCAGCAGCCAAGCTAGCGGGGGATACAATGAGCAGTTCTTC. Its translation is CASSQASGGYNEQFF.

The rearrangement joins TRBV7-6 to TRBJ2-7, with 7 bases matching TRBD1. Germline V gives CDR1 SGHVS, CDR2 FNYEAQ. J lost 2 bases, V lost 8 bases, and 6 bases had no gene match. The CDR3 runs to 13 residues. This CDR3 reads CASLTGLTYEQYF. Here the CDR3 DNA reads TGTGCCAGCTTGACAGGGCTAACCTACGAGCAGTACTTC.

The V gene is TRBV12-5, the J gene TRBJ2-5; D possibly corresponds to TRBD2 (6 bases). CDR3 size: 14 residues. Germline V gene lookup returns CDR1 LGHNT and CDR2 FRNRAP. V lost 0 bases to trimming and J lost 4 bases, with 9 bases between them. This chain's CDR3 is CASGLVNGGETQYF. The CDR3, as DNA: TGTGCTAGTGGTTTGGTCAACGGGGGAGAGACCCAGTACTTC.

This rearrangement joins TRBV5-1 to TRBJ1-2; D may be TRBD1 (5 bases). The V gene's germline CDR1 is SGHRS and CDR2 YFSETQ. This CDR3 has 14 amino acids. V lost 0 bases to trimming and J lost 2 bases, with 8 bases between them. CDR3 sequence reads: CASSLGQLNYGYTF. CDR3 nucleotides: TGCGCCAGCAGCTTGGGACAGTTAAACTATGGCTACACCTTC.

V and J are TRBV7-8 and TRBJ2-2, with 11 nucleotides matching TRBD2. V trimming: 8 bases; J trimming: 7 bases; junction bases outside the gene matches: 6. The V gene's germline CDR1 is SGHVS and CDR2 FQNEAQ. There are 14 residues in the CDR3. The CDR3 here is CASVLAGGSGELFF. In DNA form, the CDR3 reads TGTGCCAGCGTTCTAGCGGGAGGCAGCGGGGAGCTGTTTTTT.

This chain uses TRBV7-2 with TRBJ2-7; 8 bases map to TRBD1. Germline V gene data show CDR1 as SGHTA and CDR2 as FQGNSA. The CDR3 covers 14 residues. The junction had 6 bases not matched to a gene; V was cut back by 6 bases and J by 2 bases. CDR3 DNA: TGTGCCAGCAGTCGGGACAGGCGGACCTACGAGCAGTACTTC. It encodes CASSRDRRTYEQYF.

The chain combines TRBV7-3 with TRBJ2-4, with 8 bases aligning to TRBD1. The CDR3 has 15 amino acids. Germline CDR1 is SGHTA and CDR2 is FQGTGA. Unmatched junction bases numbered 3, after V lost 5 bases and J lost 0 bases. The chain's CDR3 is CASSLRGLAKNIQYF. Written as DNA, the CDR3 is TGTGCCAGCAGCCTCAGGGGGCTAGCCAAAAACATTCAGTACTTC. Looking up the rest from reference TRBV7-3 and TRBJ2-4 gives the full variable domain: GAGVSQTPSNKVTEKGKYVELRCDPISGHTALYWYRQSLGQGPEFLIYFQGTGAADDSGLPNDRFFAVRPEGSVSTLKIQRTERGDSAVYLCASSLRGLAKNIQYFGAGTRLSVL.